This T cell receptor beta chain is from a study of CD8+CD57+ T cells in acquired aplastic anemia. Looking at the study overall: Average DNA yield from sorted CD4+ and CD8+ cells was approximately 3.2 ug. On average, healthy donors gave 8.5 million to 13 million reads for CD4+ cells. Broader study findings: Some 29 CD8+ CDR3 sequences were shared between patients and controls. CD8+ Simpson's diversity did not differ significantly between patients and controls.

Trimming left V 5 bases short and J 7 bases short, with 14 bases between. The CDR3 is made up of 13 amino acids. The table lists this clonotype with many counts. The antigen remains undetermined. Genomic DNA was employed as the template in profiling TCR beta VDJ and CDR3. MiXCR, run by TCRdb on the reads, gives a single entry per CDR3 protein. The data hold 400,000 to 450,000 distinct CDR3 sequences, with 55% to 70% observed a single time. The V and J genes are TRBV12-3 or TRBV12-4 and TRBJ1-2; a possible D gene is TRBD1 (5 bases). Sequences were obtained from sorted CD4+, CD8+, or CD8+CD57+ T cells (not recorded which) from PBMCs. This receptor was identified in a human donor in good health, serving as a control. The CDR3 here is CASSLPVGVGYTF. The CDR3 nucleotides are TGTGCCAGCAGTCTCCCTGTAGGGGTTGGCTACACCTTC.